The clone carrying this T cell receptor (beta chain) was found a few times. The antigen is undetermined. The CDR3 is 11 amino acids. Per germline, CDR1 ENHRY and CDR2 SYGVKD. V dropped 3 bases and J dropped 0 bases, with 0 bases sitting between them. This specimen belongs to a study of vaccination effects on CD4 cells after COVID-19. As for the study in general: Each person got two doses of an mRNA SARS-CoV-2 vaccine, BNT162b2 or mRNA-1273.

The study, taken as a whole, reports: Clones from infection and from vaccination both contracted markedly late after vaccination.

Investigators separated out CD4+ T cells once around 9 days of culture had passed. Only in-frame clones appear in the TCRdb table, and some are missing; sequencing was by immunoSEQ multiplex PCR. Of over 45,000 clones in the sample, 55% to 75% were seen once. This sequence originates from a human donor who received a COVID-19 vaccine. Sequenced material: CD4+ T cells from PBMCs cultured without peptide, taken before COVID-19 vaccination. The chain carries TRBV10-3 and TRBJ2-7; D uncertain. In nucleotides, the CDR3 is TGTGCCATCAGTGACTCCTACGAGCAGTACTTC. It specifies CAISDSYEQYF.